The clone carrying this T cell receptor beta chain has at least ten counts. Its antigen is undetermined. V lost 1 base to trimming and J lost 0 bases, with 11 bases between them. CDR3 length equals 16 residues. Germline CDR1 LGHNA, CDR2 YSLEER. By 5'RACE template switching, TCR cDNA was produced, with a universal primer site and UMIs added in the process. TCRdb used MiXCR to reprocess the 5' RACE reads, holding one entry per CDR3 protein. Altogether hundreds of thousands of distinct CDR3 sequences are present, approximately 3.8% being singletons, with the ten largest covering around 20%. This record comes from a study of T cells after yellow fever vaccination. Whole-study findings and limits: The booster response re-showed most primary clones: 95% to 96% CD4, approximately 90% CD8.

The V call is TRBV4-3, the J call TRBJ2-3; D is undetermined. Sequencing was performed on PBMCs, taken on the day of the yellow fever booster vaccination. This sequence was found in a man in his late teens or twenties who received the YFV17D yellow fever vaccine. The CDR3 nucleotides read TGCGCCAGCAGCCAAGGAAATTCGGGTAGCACAGATACGCAGTATTTT. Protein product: CASSQGNSGSTDTQYF.